These 20 T cell receptor beta chains originate from one sample sequenced in a study of T cells after yellow fever vaccination. Via MiXCR, TCRdb re-called the 5' RACE reads, giving one row per CDR3 protein. The data show under 300,000 distinct CDR3 sequences, about 7% seen once. The sample was CD4+ T cells sorted from PBMCs, taken 15 days after the yellow fever booster vaccination. All receptors come from a man aged 30 to 45 who received the YFV17D yellow fever vaccine.

This clonotype was counted ten times or more. This chain joins TRBV7-2 and TRBJ2-2, with 8 bases lining up with TRBD2. The ends lost 4 bases at V and 0 bases at J; junction bases unmatched: 1. CDR1 is SGHTA and CDR2 is FQGNSA in the germline V gene. The CDR3 runs 15 residues. The CDR3 DNA reads as TGTGCCAGCAGCTCTAGCGGGCCGAACACCGGGGAGCTGTTTTTT. Translating it yields CASSSSGPNTGELFF.

The table lists this clonotype with many counts. The chain uses TRBV29-1 and TRBJ1-2; TRBD1 is a possible D gene (6 bases). The CDR3 totals 11 residues. The V end was cut by 8 bases, the J end by 6 bases, with 13 bases between. Germline CDR1 reads SQVTM; CDR2 reads ANQGSEA. This chain's CDR3 is CSTSEGDGYTF. As DNA, the CDR3 is TGCAGCACCTCCGAGGGGGATGGCTACACCTTC.

The genes are TRBV20-1 and TRBJ1-1; D remains unclear. The CDR3 covers 15 residues. Looked up from germline, CDR1 is DFQATT and CDR2 is SNEGSKA (reference sequence). CDR3: CSAPLLGRMNTEAFF. The DNA of the CDR3 is TGCAGCGCCCCTCTTCTGGGAAGGATGAACACTGAAGCTTTCTTT.

This clonotype was seen a few times. The V and J genes are TRBV30 and TRBJ2-5; D assignment may be TRBD1 or TRBD2 (6 bases each). CDR1 and CDR2 (germline): GTSNPN, SVGIG (reference sequence). The CDR3 length is 14 residues. Trimming removed 3 bases at V and 7 bases at J, with 18 bases between. CDR3 coding DNA: TGTGCCTGGAGCGCGGGGCAGGGGATGGGGACCCAGTACTTC. Its translation is CAWSAGQGMGTQYF.

There are a few counts of this clonotype. The chain carries TRBV15 and TRBJ2-6; D is unresolved. The V and J ends lost 0 bases and 2 bases respectively, with 11 bases between them. The CDR3 contains 17 residues. Per germline, CDR1 LNHNV and CDR2 YYDKDF (reference sequence). CDR3 sequence: CATSRDRPAAGANVLTF. Here the CDR3 DNA reads TGTGCCACCAGCAGAGATCGACCGGCGGCTGGGGCCAACGTCCTGACTTTC.

In its sample, this clonotype was seen many times. The rearrangement links TRBV5-1 to TRBJ2-5; 7 bases fit TRBD2. Germline V lookup: CDR1 SGHRS, CDR2 YFSETQ. The CDR3 length is 17 residues. J gave up 2 bases and V 2 bases, and 12 bases lay outside the gene matches. The CDR3 DNA reads as TGCGCCAGCAGCTTCAGGGACGGGAGGCCGAGGCAAGAGACCCAGTACTTC. As protein: CASSFRDGRPRQETQYF.

This clonotype appeared many times. The chain has TRBV5-1 and TRBJ2-2; possibly TRBD1 for D (5 bases). The V gene lost 4 bases and the J gene lost 0 bases, with 10 bases spanning the gap. The CDR3 loop spans 15 amino acids. The germline V gene encodes CDR1 SGHRS and CDR2 YFSETQ. In DNA, the CDR3 is TGCGCCAGCAGCCCTCAGGGCGCGAACACCGGGGAGCTGTTTTTT. It encodes CASSPQGANTGELFF.

J is TRBJ2-1 and V is TRBV4-3; 9 nucleotides agree with TRBD1. The CDR3 sequence is 18 residues long. V dropped 1 base and J dropped 9; count of bases not matched to a gene: 16. Germline CDR1 LGHNA, CDR2 YSLEER. The CDR3, as DNA: TGCGCCAGCAGCCAAGTTTGGGAAACAGGGGGCACCTACGCTGAGCAGTTCTTC. It encodes CASSQVWETGGTYAEQFF.

The chain links TRBV20-1 to TRBJ2-1; 9 bases are shared with TRBD1. Germline V gene data show CDR1 as DFQATT and CDR2 as SNEGSKA (reference sequence). V lost 6 bases, J lost 3 bases, and 6 bases stayed unmatched. The CDR3 runs to 14 residues. Here the CDR3 DNA reads TGCAGTGCGGCCGGGACAGGGAACTACAATGAGCAGTTCTTC. Its translation is CSAAGTGNYNEQFF.

This clonotype was detected only a few times. The chain's CDR3 is CSARALNFYEQYF. Here the CDR3 DNA reads TGCAGTGCTAGAGCCCTAAACTTCTACGAGCAGTACTTC. The genes are TRBV20-1 and TRBJ2-7; no reliable D call. Germline V gene sequence: CDR1 DFQATT, CDR2 SNEGSKA (reference sequence). This CDR3 is 13 amino acids long. Deletions cut 1 base from V and 3 bases from J, with 10 bases between.

The chain links TRBV6-2 or TRBV6-3 to TRBJ2-5; 14 nucleotides match TRBD2. CDR1 and CDR2 (germline): MNHEY, SVGEGT. This CDR3 region has 20 residues. With 6 bases clipped from V and 4 bases from J, the junction kept 19 bases outside the gene matches. CDR3 DNA: TGTGCCAGCAGGCGGGAGGGGACTAGCGGGGGCGGAGGGCGCGGAGAGACCCAGTACTTC. This encodes CASRREGTSGGGGRGETQYF.

Comments on this clonotype: Just one base apart from a much larger clone, this may be a read error. The chain has TRBV9 and TRBJ2-1; 9 bases fit TRBD2. The CDR3 loop spans 15 amino acids. CDR1 is SGDLS and CDR2 is YYNGEE in the germline V gene. In DNA form, the CDR3 reads TGTGTCAGCACGCCAGGCGGGAGGGCCTACAATGAGCAGTTCTTC. Translation: CVSTPGGRAYNEQFF.

The sample holds one count of this clonotype. Possible read error: a much larger clone is one base away. The V call is TRBV12-3 or TRBV12-4, the J call TRBJ2-1, with D unclear. The CDR3 is made up of 14 amino acids. The CDR3 bases are TGTGCCAGCAGTTTAGTACAAGTCTACAATGAGCTGTTCTTC. It yields the protein CASSLVQVYNELFF.

This clonotype has at least ten counts. The chain has TRBV2 and TRBJ1-1, with a weak D call TRBD1 (5 bases). Germline CDR1 and CDR2: SNHLY and FYNNEI. The CDR3 is 13 residues long. Trimming stripped 8 bases from V and 7 bases from J, with 17 bases between. The CDR3 DNA is TGTGCCAGCGGCAGGGTAAAGATCGGTGAAGCTTTCTTT. It encodes CASGRVKIGEAFF.

This clonotype was observed many times. V usage is TRBV4-2 and J usage is TRBJ2-3; possibly TRBD2 for D (6 bases). CDR1 is LGHNA and CDR2 is YNFKEQ in the germline V gene. This CDR3 has 17 residues. V lost 0 bases and J 1 base, leaving 14 bases between the germline ends. The CDR3 protein is CASSQDYAGPRTDTQYF. The CDR3 coding sequence is TGTGCCAGCAGCCAAGACTACGCGGGGCCGCGCACAGATACGCAGTATTTT.

This clonotype has ten or more counts. The chain carries TRBV15 and TRBJ1-4; 11 bases map to TRBD1. This CDR3 has 15 residues. The ends lost 5 bases at V and 8 bases at J; junction bases unmatched: 7. Germline CDR1 reads LNHNV; CDR2 reads YYDKDF (reference sequence). The DNA for the CDR3 is TGTGCCACCAGCCCTAGGGACAGGGGGTACGAAAAACTGTTTTTT. Residues: CATSPRDRGYEKLFF.

This clonotype showed up just a few times. The chain joins TRBV5-5 to TRBJ2-2; 12 nucleotides agree with TRBD1. The V segment lost 3 bases and the J segment 6 bases; nucleotides outside the gene matches: 6. This CDR3 is built from 16 residues. Germline V gene sequence: CDR1 SGHKS, CDR2 YYEKEE (reference sequence). Written as DNA, the CDR3 is TGTGCCAGCAGCTCACCGGGACAGGGGGCGCCCGGGGAGCTGTTTTTT. This gives the protein CASSSPGQGAPGELFF.

This clonotype was seen at least ten times. J is TRBJ1-4 and V is TRBV18, with D hard to call. CDR3 length equals 13 residues. CDR1 and CDR2 (germline): KGHSH, LQKENI. Trimming took 2 bases from V and 5 from J, leaving 6 bases between them. This chain's CDR3 is CASSPRVNEKLFF. CDR3 in DNA: TGTGCCAGCTCACCAAGGGTCAATGAAAAACTGTTTTTT.

V usage is TRBV7-2 and J usage is TRBJ1-1; tentatively, D is TRBD1 (5 bases). Trimming removed 3 bases from V and 6 bases from J, with 14 bases in between. CDR3 length: 14 residues. Germline V CDR1 and CDR2: SGHTA, FQGNSA. CDR3 DNA sequence: TGTGCCAGCAGCTTGTGGGGGGTCGTGGCTGAAGCTTTCTTT. This encodes CASSLWGVVAEAFF.

This clonotype was detected ten times or more. The chain links TRBV30 to TRBJ2-6; 7 bases agree with TRBD1. Germline CDR1 is GTSNPN and CDR2 is SVGIG (reference sequence). V gave up 5 bases and J gave up 2 bases; unmatched junction bases: 6. The CDR3 sequence is 15 residues long. The CDR3 loop is CAWSSQGAGANVLTF. The CDR3 DNA is TGTGCCTGGTCGTCTCAGGGGGCTGGGGCCAACGTCCTGACTTTC.